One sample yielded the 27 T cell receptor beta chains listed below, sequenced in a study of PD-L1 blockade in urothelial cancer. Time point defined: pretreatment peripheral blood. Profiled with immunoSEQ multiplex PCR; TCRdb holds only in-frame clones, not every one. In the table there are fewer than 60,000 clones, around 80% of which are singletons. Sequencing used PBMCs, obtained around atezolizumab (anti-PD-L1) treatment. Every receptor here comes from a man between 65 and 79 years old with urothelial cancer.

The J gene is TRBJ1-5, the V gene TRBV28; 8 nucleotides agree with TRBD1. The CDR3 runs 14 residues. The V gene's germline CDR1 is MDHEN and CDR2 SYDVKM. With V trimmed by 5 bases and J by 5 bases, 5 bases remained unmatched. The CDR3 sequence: CASSVGTGYQPQHF. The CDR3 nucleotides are TGTGCCAGCAGTGTTGGGACAGGTTATCAGCCCCAGCATTTT.

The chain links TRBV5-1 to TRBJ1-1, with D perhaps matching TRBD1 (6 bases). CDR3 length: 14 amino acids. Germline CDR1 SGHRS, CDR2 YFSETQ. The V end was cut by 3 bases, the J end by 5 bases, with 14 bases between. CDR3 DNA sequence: TGCGCCAGCAGCTCGTACGGACAGCAAACTGAAGCTTTCTTT. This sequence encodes CASSSYGQQTEAFF.

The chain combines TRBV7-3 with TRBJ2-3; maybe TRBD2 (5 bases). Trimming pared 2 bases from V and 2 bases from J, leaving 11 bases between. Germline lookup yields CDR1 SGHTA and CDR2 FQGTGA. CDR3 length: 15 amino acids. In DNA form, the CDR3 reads TGTGCCAGCAGCTTAGGAACTAGGCTCACAGATACGCAGTATTTT. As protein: CASSLGTRLTDTQYF. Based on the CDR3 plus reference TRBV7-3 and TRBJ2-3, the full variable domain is GAGVSQTPSNKVTEKGKYVELRCDPISGHTALYWYRQSLGQGPEFLIYFQGTGAADDSGLPNDRFFAVRPEGSVSTLKIQRTERGDSAVYLCASSLGTRLTDTQYFGPGTRLTVL.

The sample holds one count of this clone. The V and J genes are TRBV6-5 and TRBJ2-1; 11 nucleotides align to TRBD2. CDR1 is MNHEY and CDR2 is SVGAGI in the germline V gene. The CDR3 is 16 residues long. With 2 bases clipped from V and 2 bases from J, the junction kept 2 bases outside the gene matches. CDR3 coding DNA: TGTGCCAGCAGTTACAAGACTAGCGGGGCCTACAATGAGCAGTTCTTC. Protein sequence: CASSYKTSGAYNEQFF.

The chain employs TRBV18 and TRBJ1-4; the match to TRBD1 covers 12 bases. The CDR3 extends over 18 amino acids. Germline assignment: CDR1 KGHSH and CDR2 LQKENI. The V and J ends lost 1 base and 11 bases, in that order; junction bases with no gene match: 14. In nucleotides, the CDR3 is TGTGCCAGCTCACCACGGGGGACAGGGGGCAACCAAATTGTGAAACTGTTTTTT. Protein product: CASSPRGTGGNQIVKLFF. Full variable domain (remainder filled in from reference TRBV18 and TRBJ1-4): NAGVMQNPRHLVRRRGQEARLRCSPMKGHSHVYWYRQLPEEGLKFMVYLQKENIIDESGMPKERFSAEFPKEGPSILRIQQVVRGDSAAYFCASSPRGTGGNQIVKLFFGSGTQLSVL.

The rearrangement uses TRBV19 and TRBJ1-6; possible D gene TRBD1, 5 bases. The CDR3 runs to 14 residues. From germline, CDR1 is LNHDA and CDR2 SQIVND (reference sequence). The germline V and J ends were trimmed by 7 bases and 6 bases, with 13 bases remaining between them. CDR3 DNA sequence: TGTGCCAGTAACCGGGGGACGGGTAATTCACCCCTCCACTTT. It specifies CASNRGTGNSPLHF.

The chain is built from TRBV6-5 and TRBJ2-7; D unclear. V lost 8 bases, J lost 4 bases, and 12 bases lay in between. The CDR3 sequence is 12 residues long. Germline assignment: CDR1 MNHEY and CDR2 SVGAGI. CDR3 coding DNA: TGTGCCAGCTCCCCCACGGGTTACGAGCAGTACTTC. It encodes CASSPTGYEQYF.

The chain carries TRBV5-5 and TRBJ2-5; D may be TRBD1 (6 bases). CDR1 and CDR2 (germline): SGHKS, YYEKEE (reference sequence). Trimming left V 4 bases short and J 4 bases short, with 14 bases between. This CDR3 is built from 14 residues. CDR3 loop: CASSPTGSTETQYF. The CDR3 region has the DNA TGTGCCAGCAGCCCCACAGGGTCTACAGAGACCCAGTACTTC.

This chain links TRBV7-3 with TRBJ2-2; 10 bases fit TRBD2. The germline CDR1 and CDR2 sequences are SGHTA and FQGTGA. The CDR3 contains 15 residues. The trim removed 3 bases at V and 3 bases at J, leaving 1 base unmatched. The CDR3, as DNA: TGTGCCAGCAGCTTCCTAGCGGGGGACACCGGGGAGCTGTTTTTT. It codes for CASSFLAGDTGELFF.

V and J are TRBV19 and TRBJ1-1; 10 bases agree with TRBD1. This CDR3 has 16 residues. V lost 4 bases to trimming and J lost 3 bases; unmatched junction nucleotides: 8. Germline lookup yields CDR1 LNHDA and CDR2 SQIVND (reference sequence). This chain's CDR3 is CASSSGRQGADTEAFF. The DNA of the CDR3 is TGTGCCAGTAGTAGCGGTCGACAGGGGGCAGACACTGAAGCTTTCTTT.

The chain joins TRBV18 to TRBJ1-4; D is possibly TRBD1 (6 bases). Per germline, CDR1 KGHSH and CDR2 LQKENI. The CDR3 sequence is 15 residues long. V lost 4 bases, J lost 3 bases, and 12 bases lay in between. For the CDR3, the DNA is TGTGCCAGCTCACTGGAGACAGGAGCTAATGAAAAACTGTTTTTT. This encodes CASSLETGANEKLFF.

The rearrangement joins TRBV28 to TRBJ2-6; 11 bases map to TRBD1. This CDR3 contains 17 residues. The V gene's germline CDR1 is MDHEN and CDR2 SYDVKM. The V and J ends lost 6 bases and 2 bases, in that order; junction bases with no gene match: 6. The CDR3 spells CASRSGQGVAGANVLTF. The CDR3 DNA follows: TGTGCCAGCAGGTCGGGACAGGGGGTCGCTGGGGCCAACGTCCTGACTTTC.

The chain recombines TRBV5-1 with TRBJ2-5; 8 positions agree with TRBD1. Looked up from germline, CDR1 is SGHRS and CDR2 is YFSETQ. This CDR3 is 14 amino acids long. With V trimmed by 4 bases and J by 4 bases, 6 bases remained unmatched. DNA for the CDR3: TGCGCCAGCAGCCAAGACAGGGGAGGAGAGACCCAGTACTTC. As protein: CASSQDRGGETQYF.

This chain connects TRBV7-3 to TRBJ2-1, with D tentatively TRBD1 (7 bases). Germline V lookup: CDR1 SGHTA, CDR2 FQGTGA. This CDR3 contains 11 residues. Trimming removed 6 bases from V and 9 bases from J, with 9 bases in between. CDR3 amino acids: CASSQGGEQFF. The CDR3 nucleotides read TGTGCCAGCAGTCAGGGGGGTGAGCAGTTCTTC. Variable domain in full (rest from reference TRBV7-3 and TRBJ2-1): GAGVSQTPSNKVTEKGKYVELRCDPISGHTALYWYRQSLGQGPEFLIYFQGTGAADDSGLPNDRFFAVRPEGSVSTLKIQRTERGDSAVYLCASSQGGEQFFGPGTRLTVL.

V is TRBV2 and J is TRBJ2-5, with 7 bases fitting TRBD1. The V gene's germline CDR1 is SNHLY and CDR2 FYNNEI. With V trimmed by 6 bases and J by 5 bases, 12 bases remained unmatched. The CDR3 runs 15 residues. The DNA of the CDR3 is TGTGCCAGCAGGGAAACGACAGGGATCAGGGAGACCCAGTACTTC. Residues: CASRETTGIRETQYF. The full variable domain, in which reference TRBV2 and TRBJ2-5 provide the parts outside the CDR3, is EPEVTQTPSHQVTQMGQEVILRCVPISNHLYFYWYRQILGQKVEFLVSFYNNEISEKSEIFDDQFSVERPDGSNFTLKIRSTKLEDSAMYFCASRETTGIRETQYFGPGTRLLVL.

CDR3 nucleotides: TGTGCCAGCAGCACCAGGGCCCCCCGGCCCCAAGAGACCCAGTACTTC. Its translation is CASSTRAPRPQETQYF. This chain links TRBV7-8 with TRBJ2-5, with a tentative D call TRBD1 (5 bases). V was clipped by 5 bases and J by 1 base, with 17 bases between them. CDR1 and CDR2 from the germline V gene are SGHVS and FQNEAQ. The CDR3 consists of 16 residues.

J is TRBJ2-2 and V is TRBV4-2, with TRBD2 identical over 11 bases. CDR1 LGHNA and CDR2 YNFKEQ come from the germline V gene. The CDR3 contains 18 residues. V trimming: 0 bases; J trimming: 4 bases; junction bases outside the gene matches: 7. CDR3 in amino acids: CASSQDPLAGGITGELFF. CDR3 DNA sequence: TGTGCCAGCAGCCAAGACCCCCTAGCGGGAGGTATCACCGGGGAGCTGTTTTTT.

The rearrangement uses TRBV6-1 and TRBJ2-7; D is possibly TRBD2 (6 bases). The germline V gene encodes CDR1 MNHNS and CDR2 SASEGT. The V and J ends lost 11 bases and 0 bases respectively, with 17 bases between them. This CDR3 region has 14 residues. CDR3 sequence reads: CASYRGFSSYEQYF. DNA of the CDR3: TGTGCCTCCTATCGGGGGTTCAGCTCCTACGAGCAGTACTTC.

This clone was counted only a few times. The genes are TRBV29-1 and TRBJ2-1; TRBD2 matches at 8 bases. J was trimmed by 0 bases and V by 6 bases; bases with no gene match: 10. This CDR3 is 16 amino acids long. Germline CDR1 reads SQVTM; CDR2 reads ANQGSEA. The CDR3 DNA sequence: TGCAGCGTGGACCATAATAGCGGGAACTCCTACAATGAGCAGTTCTTC. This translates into CSVDHNSGNSYNEQFF.

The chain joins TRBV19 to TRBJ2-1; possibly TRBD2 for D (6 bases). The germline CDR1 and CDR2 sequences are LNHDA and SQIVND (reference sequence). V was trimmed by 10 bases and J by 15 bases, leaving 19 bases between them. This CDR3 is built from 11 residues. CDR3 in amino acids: CATSQGGTRFF. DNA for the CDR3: TGTGCCACATCGCAGGGCGGGACCCGGTTCTTC.

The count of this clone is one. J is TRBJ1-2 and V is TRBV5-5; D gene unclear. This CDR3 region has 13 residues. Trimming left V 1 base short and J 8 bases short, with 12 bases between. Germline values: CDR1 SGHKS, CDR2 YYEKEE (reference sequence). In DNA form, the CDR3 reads TGTGCCAGCAGCTTGATCGGGAGGCAAGGCTACACCTTC. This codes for CASSLIGRQGYTF.

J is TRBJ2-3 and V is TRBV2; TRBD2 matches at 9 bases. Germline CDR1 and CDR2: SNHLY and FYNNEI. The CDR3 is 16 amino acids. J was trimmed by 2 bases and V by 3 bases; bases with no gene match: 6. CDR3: CASSDVSGGYTDTQYF. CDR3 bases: TGTGCCAGCAGTGATGTTAGCGGGGGTTACACAGATACGCAGTATTTT.

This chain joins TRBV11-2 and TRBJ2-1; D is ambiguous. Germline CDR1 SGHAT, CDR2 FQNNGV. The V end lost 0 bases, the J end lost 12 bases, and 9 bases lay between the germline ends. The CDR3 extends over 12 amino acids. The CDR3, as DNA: TGTGCCAGCAGCTTAGACGCAACTGGGCAGTTCTTC. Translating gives CASSLDATGQFF. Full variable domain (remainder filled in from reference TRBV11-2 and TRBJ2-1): EAGVAQSPRYKIIEKRQSVAFWCNPISGHATLYWYQQILGQGPKLLIQFQNNGVVDDSQLPKDRFSAERLKGVDSTLKIQPAKLEDSAVYLCASSLDATGQFFGPGTRLTVL.

CDR3 amino acids: CASSLDAGRTYNEQFF. In nucleotides, the CDR3 is TGTGCCAGCAGCTTAGATGCGGGGCGGACCTACAATGAGCAGTTCTTC. The chain couples TRBV7-3 to TRBJ2-1, with D possibly matching TRBD2 (6 bases). The CDR3 spans 16 residues. Between the trimmed V and J ends, which lost 2 bases and 2 bases, there was a span of 13 bases. The germline V gene encodes CDR1 SGHTA and CDR2 FQGTGA.

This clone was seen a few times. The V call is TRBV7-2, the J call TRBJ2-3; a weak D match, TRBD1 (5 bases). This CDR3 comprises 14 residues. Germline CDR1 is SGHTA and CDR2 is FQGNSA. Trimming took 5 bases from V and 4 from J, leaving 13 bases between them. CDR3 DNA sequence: TGTGCCAGCAGCCGATCGTGGGGCGCAGATACGCAGTATTTT. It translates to CASSRSWGADTQYF.

The CDR3 protein is CASSDYFNNEQFF. The CDR3 nucleotides read TGTGCCAGCAGTGACTACTTCAACAATGAGCAGTTCTTC. V is TRBV28 and J is TRBJ2-1; tentative D call: TRBD2 (5 bases). The CDR3 loop spans 13 amino acids. Germline V gene lookup returns CDR1 MDHEN and CDR2 SYDVKM. The ends were cut back, 5 bases at V and 5 bases at J, with 10 bases in the middle.

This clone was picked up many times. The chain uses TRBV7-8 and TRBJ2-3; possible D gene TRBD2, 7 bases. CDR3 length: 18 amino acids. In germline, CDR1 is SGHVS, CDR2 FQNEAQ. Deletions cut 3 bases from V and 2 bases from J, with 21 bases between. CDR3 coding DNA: TGTGCCAGCAGCTTCTCTGGGGGGGCCCTCACCTTCACAGATACGCAGTATTTT. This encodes CASSFSGGALTFTDTQYF.